The clone carrying this T cell receptor beta chain was seen a few times. TCRB transcripts that were expressed got sequenced, as all of the isolated RNA had been reverse transcribed. It was found that naive, central memory and regulatory T cell samples averaged about 3.4 million reads. Only in-frame clones appear in the TCRdb table, and some are missing; sequencing was by immunoSEQ multiplex PCR. The sample holds 350,000 to 450,000 clones, 11% to 15% seen once. V lost 6 bases and J 9 bases, leaving 12 bases between the germline ends. Germline V gene sequence: CDR1 MNHNY, CDR2 SVGAGI (reference sequence). CDR3 size: 12 residues. The data originate from a study of beta chain features in type 1 diabetes.

This TCR came from a man aged 25 to 40 in good health. The sequenced sample was naive CD4+ T cells from blood. This chain uses TRBV6-6 with TRBJ2-1, with D unclear. The CDR3, as DNA: TGTGCCAGCAGCCAAAGGGATGCTGAGCAGTTCTTC. Amino acid sequence: CASSQRDAEQFF.